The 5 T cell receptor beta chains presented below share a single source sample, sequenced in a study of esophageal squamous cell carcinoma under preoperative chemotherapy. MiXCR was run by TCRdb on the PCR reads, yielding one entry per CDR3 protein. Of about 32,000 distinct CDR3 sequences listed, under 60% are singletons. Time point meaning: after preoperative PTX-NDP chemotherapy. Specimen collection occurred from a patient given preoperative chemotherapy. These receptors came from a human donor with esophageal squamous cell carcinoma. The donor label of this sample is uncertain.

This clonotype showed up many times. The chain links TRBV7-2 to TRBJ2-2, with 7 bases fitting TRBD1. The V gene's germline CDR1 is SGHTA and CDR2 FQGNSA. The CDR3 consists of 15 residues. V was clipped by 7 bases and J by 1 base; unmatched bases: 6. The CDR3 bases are TGTGCCAGCACCCAAGACAGGGTGAACACCGGGGAGCTGTTTTTT. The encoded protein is CASTQDRVNTGELFF. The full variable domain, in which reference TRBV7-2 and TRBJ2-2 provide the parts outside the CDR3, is GAGVSQSPSNKVTEKGKDVELRCDPISGHTALYWYRQSLGQGLEFLIYFQGNSAPDKSGLPSDRFSAERTGGSVSTLTIQRTQQEDSAVYLCASTQDRVNTGELFFGEGSRLTVL.

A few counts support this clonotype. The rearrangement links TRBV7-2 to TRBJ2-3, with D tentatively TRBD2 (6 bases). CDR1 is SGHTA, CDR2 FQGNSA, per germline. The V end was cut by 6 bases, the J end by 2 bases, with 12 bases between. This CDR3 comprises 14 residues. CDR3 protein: CASRRRGPTDTQYF. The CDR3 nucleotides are TGTGCCAGCAGGAGGCGGGGTCCCACAGATACGCAGTATTTT.

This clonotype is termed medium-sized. In DNA form, the CDR3 reads TGTGCCAGCAGTCATGCGGGGGGGCCGGAGAAGACCCAGTACTTC. Encoded protein: CASSHAGGPEKTQYF. The chain recombines TRBV12-3 or TRBV12-4 with TRBJ2-5, with TRBD2 matching over 9 bases. The CDR3 has 15 amino acids. With 5 bases clipped from V and 6 bases from J, the junction kept 10 bases outside the gene matches.

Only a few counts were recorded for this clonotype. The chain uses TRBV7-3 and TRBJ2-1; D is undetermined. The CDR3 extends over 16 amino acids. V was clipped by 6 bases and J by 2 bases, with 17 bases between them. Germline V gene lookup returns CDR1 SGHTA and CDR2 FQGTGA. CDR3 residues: CASSRSPGGAYNEQFF. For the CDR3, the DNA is TGTGCCAGCAGTCGGAGCCCAGGCGGTGCCTACAATGAGCAGTTCTTC.

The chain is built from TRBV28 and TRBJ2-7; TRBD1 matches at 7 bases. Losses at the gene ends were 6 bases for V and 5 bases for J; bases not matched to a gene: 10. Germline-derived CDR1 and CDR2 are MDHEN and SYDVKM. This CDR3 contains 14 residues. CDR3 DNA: TGTGCCAGCAGCCCCCCGGGACAGCTCCACGAGCAGTACTTC. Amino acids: CASSPPGQLHEQYF.